Given below is one TCR beta chain in context. Its target is unknown. The data stem from a study of vaccination and CD4 T cells after COVID-19. The germline gives CDR1 MNHNS, CDR2 SASEGT. V shed 7 bases and J shed 0 bases, with 10 bases lying between them. The CDR3 contains 14 residues. Cultured CD4+ T cell DNA underwent sequencing with the Oncomine TCR Beta short-read assay. Via MiXCR, TCRdb re-called the PCR reads, giving one row per CDR3 protein. The table records 24,000 or so distinct CDR3 sequences, roughly 42% of them present only once. Stated treatment: approximately nine-day PBMC culture with coronavirus spike peptide pools or control peptides (ViraFEST assay).

Sequences were obtained from CD4+ T cells from blood, cultured in vitro. The V gene is TRBV6-1, the J gene TRBJ2-1, with D possibly being TRBD2 (6 bases). The origin of this receptor is a human donor who had recovered from COVID-19. CDR3 amino acids: CASMTGDSYNEQFF. CDR3 nucleotides: TGTGCCAGCATGACGGGGGACTCCTACAATGAGCAGTTCTTC.